This T cell receptor (beta chain) was sequenced for a study of shared clonotypes between healthy human individuals. Study-wide background: Researchers assigned three CD4 naive, three CD4 memory, two CD8 naive and one CD8 memory plate to each donor.

Subsets obtained from CD4+ cells comprised CD45RA+ naive and CD45RA-negative memory cells. Sorted subsets were amplified in replicate PCRs using 200 ng DNA, 30,000 to 35,000 T cell genomes. Under the authors' procedure: Without quality scores, immunoSEQ junctional reads could not be filtered like full-length reads. The repertoire was sequenced with immunoSEQ multiplex PCR; TCRdb's copy has only in-frame clones and lacks some. V, J and clone size are taken as reported in that table, and D and trimming were inferred from the DNA itself. The data show 600,000 to 800,000 clones, about two thirds seen once. The receptor was derived from a woman between 25 and 40 years old in good health. The specimen was memory CD4+ T cells sorted from blood. Stated subset: CD45RA-negative fraction.

The CDR3 spells CASRPSGALNTEAFF. The DNA of the CDR3 is TGTGCCAGTAGGCCGAGTGGGGCTCTGAACACTGAAGCTTTCTTT. This chain joins TRBV19 and TRBJ1-1; tentatively, D is TRBD1 (5 bases). Germline loops: CDR1 LNHDA, CDR2 SQIVND (reference sequence). The CDR3 is 15 residues long. V was pared by 6 bases and J by 0 bases, with 14 bases between.